Following are 16 T cell receptor beta chains from one sample sequenced in a study of blood T cells in healthy people across ages. Next came a second PCR, run for about 7 to 12 cycles, which used a sample-barcoded 5' primer along with a J-beta primer mix. MiXCR was run by TCRdb on the 5' RACE reads, yielding one entry per CDR3 protein. The repertoire holds 650,000 to 1,000,000 distinct CDR3 sequences, with around 34% as singletons. The sample comprised blood. These receptors originate from a man aged 18 to 29 in good health.

The chain joins TRBV20-1 to TRBJ2-7; TRBD2 matches at 9 bases. Unmatched junction bases numbered 12, after V lost 5 bases and J lost 7 bases. Germline V gene sequence: CDR1 DFQATT, CDR2 SNEGSKA (reference sequence). The CDR3 totals 14 residues. For the CDR3, the DNA is TGCAGTGCTCGCGAGAGTAGCGGGGGTCGGGAGCAGTACTTC. It specifies CSARESSGGREQYF.

The genes are TRBV21-1 and TRBJ2-5; the table's D call, TRBD1, has no DNA check behind it. TRBV21-1 is a pseudogene locus. The CDR3 spans 16 residues. CDR3 sequence: CASSKGGRDTQETQYF. The CDR3 nucleotides read TGTGCCAGCAGCAAAGGGGGACGGGACACACAAGAGACCCAGTACTTC.

J is TRBJ1-4 and V is TRBV7-9; TRBD1 is a possible D gene (6 bases). Germline CDR1 reads SEHNR; CDR2 reads FQNEAQ (reference sequence). This CDR3 is built from 20 residues. V was shortened by 5 bases and J by 1 base, with 26 bases between the two germline ends. For the CDR3, the DNA is TGTGCCAGCAGCCCACGAATGATGATAGGGACACTGGGAACTAATGAAAAACTGTTTTTT. As protein: CASSPRMMIGTLGTNEKLFF.

CDR3 bases: TGCGCCAGCAGCCCAACCACTAGTCCCCGGGGCACAGATACGCAGTATTTT. This gives the protein CASSPTTSPRGTDTQYF. This chain connects TRBV5-1 to TRBJ2-3; maybe TRBD2 (5 bases). Trimming pared 4 bases from V and 1 base from J, leaving 19 bases between. The CDR3 runs to 17 residues. The germline V gene has CDR1 SGHRS and CDR2 YFSETQ. The entire variable domain, with the rest obtained from reference TRBV5-1 and TRBJ2-3, is as follows: KAGVTQTPRYLIKTRGQQVTLSCSPISGHRSVSWYQQTPGQGLQFLFEYFSETQRNKGNFPGRFSGRQFSNSRSEMNVSTLELGDSALYLCASSPTTSPRGTDTQYFGPGTRLTVL.

At least ten counts were recorded for this clonotype. J is TRBJ2-7 and V is TRBV29-1; the D gene is possibly TRBD2 (6 bases). The CDR3 runs to 15 residues. V lost 4 bases, J lost 0 bases, and 16 bases lay in between. Germline CDR1 and CDR2: SQVTM and ANQGSEA. CDR3 bases: TGCAGCGTTGCTGGGGGTCTAGCGAGCTCCTACGAGCAGTACTTC. Its protein is CSVAGGLASSYEQYF.

V is TRBV7-2 and J is TRBJ1-2; D gene ambiguous. With 4 bases removed from V and 1 base from J, the gap between germline ends came to 13 bases. The length of the CDR3 is 15 residues. The germline V gene encodes CDR1 SGHTA and CDR2 FQGNSA. The CDR3 spells CASSCGRTLNYGYTF. The CDR3 coding sequence is TGTGCCAGCAGCTGCGGACGAACCCTTAACTATGGCTACACCTTC.

On this clonotype: One junction end does not reproduce the germline sequence, and a read error may be involved. The gene calls are TRBV6-6 and TRBJ1-1; D is unclear. Germline V gives CDR1 MNHNY, CDR2 SVGAGI (reference sequence). This CDR3 has 15 amino acids. CDR3: CASSYQGEGNTESFF. CDR3 coding DNA: TGTGCCAGCAGTTACCAAGGTGAAGGGAACACTGAATCTTTCTTT.

This chain joins TRBV20-1 and TRBJ1-6; D might be TRBD1 (5 bases). CDR1 is DFQATT, CDR2 SNEGSKA, per germline (reference sequence). V lost 4 bases and J lost 7, with 17 bases in between. CDR3 size: 15 residues. The CDR3 loop reads CSAIRDGGRNSPLHF. The CDR3 DNA is TGCAGTGCTATCAGGGACGGGGGTAGGAATTCACCCCTCCACTTT.

Comments on this clonotype: A read error may be the cause here, since a much bigger clone is one base away. The chain recombines TRBV5-7 with TRBJ2-3; perhaps D is TRBD1 or TRBD2 (7 bases each). TRBV5-7 is given ORF status, its function remaining uncertain. The CDR3 has 17 residues. Trimming stripped 7 bases from V and 7 bases from J, with 28 bases between. CDR3: CASPGNSRGGGEYTQYF. CDR3 DNA sequence: TGTGCCAGCCCCGGTAACTCCAGGGGGGGAGGCGAATATACGCAGTATTTT.

This clonotype was observed a handful of times. The chain has TRBV11-3 and TRBJ2-1, with D perhaps being TRBD1 or TRBD2 (5 bases each). The CDR3 consists of 13 residues. Trimming pared 1 base from V and 8 bases from J, leaving 9 bases between. From germline, CDR1 is SGHNT and CDR2 YENEEA. CDR3 protein: CASSLGRGHEQFF. Here the CDR3 DNA reads TGTGCCAGCAGCTTAGGCCGGGGCCATGAGCAGTTCTTC.

V gene TRBV7-2 combines with J gene TRBJ1-1, with D possibly being TRBD1 (5 bases). The CDR3 runs to 12 residues. V was pared by 5 bases and J by 10 bases, with 14 bases between. Germline assignment: CDR1 SGHTA and CDR2 FQGNSA. The CDR3 loop reads CASSRDQGPAFF. CDR3 in DNA: TGTGCCAGCAGCCGGGACCAGGGCCCAGCTTTCTTT.

On this clonotype: Being one base from a much bigger clone, this may be a read error. The J gene is TRBJ1-1, the V gene TRBV4-2, with D hard to call. The CDR3 loop spans 15 amino acids. The V gene's germline CDR1 is LGHNA and CDR2 YNFKEQ. The ends were cut back, 1 base at V and 5 bases at J, with 14 bases in the middle. This CDR3 reads CASSQVDSGGTEAFF. The CDR3 bases are TGTGCCAGCAGCCAAGTGGACTCCGGAGGGACTGAAGCTTTCTTT.

This chain joins TRBV3-1 and TRBJ2-5; 8 bases line up with TRBD1. CDR1 is LGHDT, CDR2 YNNKEL, per germline (reference sequence). The CDR3 runs to 16 residues. V lost 4 bases and J lost 5; bases outside the gene matches: 12. The CDR3 is CASSRDRDRLRETQYF. In DNA form, the CDR3 reads TGTGCCAGCAGCCGAGATCGGGACAGGCTCCGGGAGACCCAGTACTTC.

The chain links TRBV7-2 to TRBJ2-4; D possibly uses TRBD1 or TRBD2 (6 bases each). Gene TRBJ2-7 matches the end of the DNA better, so the J call may be wrong. This CDR3 contains 12 residues. Per germline, CDR1 SGHTA and CDR2 FQGNSA. The CDR3 region is CASAGQTHEQYF. CDR3 nucleotides: TGTGCCAGCGCGGGACAAACCCACGAGCAGTACTTC.

This chain uses TRBV2 with TRBJ1-1, with D possibly matching TRBD1 (6 bases). V was trimmed by 4 bases and J by 3 bases, leaving 30 bases between them. The germline V gene has CDR1 SNHLY and CDR2 FYNNEI. The CDR3 covers 20 residues. CDR3 DNA sequence: TGTGCCAGCAGTGGGGGGCTAGGGCGACGAGAGCGCCGTCTTTACACTGAAGCTTTCTTT. Its protein product is CASSGGLGRRERRLYTEAFF.

This chain connects TRBV5-1 to TRBJ2-5; 7 nucleotides agree with TRBD2. CDR3 size: 15 residues. The germline V gene has CDR1 SGHRS and CDR2 YFSETQ. The J segment lost 1 base and the V segment lost 3 bases, leaving 6 bases of the junction unmatched. This CDR3 reads CASSCQRTSQETQYF. Written as DNA, the CDR3 is TGCGCCAGCAGCTGCCAAAGGACTAGCCAAGAGACCCAGTACTTC.